This T cell receptor (beta chain) comes out of a study of CD8 T cells in Susac syndrome. For this clonotype: Its antigen remains unidentified.

CD8+ and CD4+ T cells taken from blood had their TCR beta sequenced. The CD8+ and CD4+ T cells were negatively isolated, with the TEMRA cells enriched by FACS. Unmatched junction bases numbered 6, after V lost 4 bases and J lost 3 bases. CDR3 length equals 14 residues. The germline V gene encodes CDR1 SGHRS and CDR2 YFSETQ. Random hexamers were used to reverse transcribe an amount of roughly 0.45 to 1 ug RNA. Across 54 Vbeta and 13 Jbeta, TCR beta CDR3 was amplified with immunoSEQ multiplex PCR. TCRdb redid the calling of the immunoSEQ multiplex PCR reads with MiXCR, one entry per CDR3 protein. This table has over 300,000 distinct CDR3 sequences, under 95% appearing once. Whole-study findings and limits: It was acknowledged in the study that the number of individuals who were included in its TCR sequencing and HLA analysis was relatively small.

Sequencing was performed on CD4+ T cells from PBMCs. The chain has TRBV5-1 and TRBJ2-5, with 7 bases aligning to TRBD1. The receptor comes from a human donor with multiple sclerosis. The CDR3 DNA follows: TGCGCCAGCAGCCCCTTCACAGGGGAAGAGACCCAGTACTTC. This encodes CASSPFTGEETQYF.